This TCR beta chain was identified during a study of OX40 agonist ivuxolimab in advanced cancers. Study overall: While on treatment, patients had intravenous ivuxolimab at 0.01 to 10 mg/kg every 2 weeks. Prior anti-PD-1, anti-PD-L1 or anti-CTLA-4 therapy was allowed; roughly 40% had some.

Whole-study results and caveats: Averaging showed that CD8+ T cells had more expanded clones than CD4+ did.

Baseline, cycle 4 day 1, and cycle 7 day 1 were the blood sampling points. There are 16 residues in the CDR3. CDR1 is MGHRA and CDR2 is YSYEKL in the germline V gene. Trimming removed 0 bases from V and 0 bases from J, with 11 bases in between. Only in-frame clones appear in the TCRdb table, and some are missing; sequencing was by immunoSEQ multiplex PCR. This table holds roughly 34,000 clones, 70% to 85% found once. As for this clone: Antigen unknown.

The TCR originated in an adult with an advanced solid tumor such as melanoma, head and neck, liver or kidney cancer. The chain couples TRBV4-1 to TRBJ1-2, with D uncertain. Sequencing was performed on CD4+ or CD8+ T cells sorted from blood, taken in a trial of the OX40 agonist ivuxolimab. CDR3 residues: CASSQDLGRANYGYTF. The CDR3 DNA is TGCGCCAGCAGCCAAGACCTTGGACGGGCTAACTATGGCTACACCTTC.